This T cell receptor beta chain was identified during a study of blood T cell repertoires in COVID-19. The overall study: Acute-phase and convalescent COVID-19 samples originated in the United States, Italy and Spain.

The junction had 8 bases not matched to a gene; V was cut back by 1 base and J by 3 bases. The CDR3 spans 16 residues. Germline values: CDR1 SGHNT, CDR2 YYREEE (reference sequence). How the authors handled the data: Quantification of nucleated cells was approximated via reference gene primer amplification. Sequencing was performed with immunoSEQ multiplex PCR; in TCRdb, only in-frame clones are kept and a portion is missing. V and J calls and clone size are those listed in that table; D and trimming were worked out from the DNA. The repertoire has a few hundred thousand clones, around 87% of them found once; the top ten carry about 7.1%.

This receptor was identified in a woman in her 70s with active or convalescent COVID-19. The sample comprised peripheral blood. The V and J genes are TRBV5-4 and TRBJ2-7; TRBD1 matches 9 bases. For the CDR3, the DNA is TGTGCCAGCAGCTTGAATTACCGGACAGGGGACTACGAGCAGTACTTC. This codes for CASSLNYRTGDYEQYF.